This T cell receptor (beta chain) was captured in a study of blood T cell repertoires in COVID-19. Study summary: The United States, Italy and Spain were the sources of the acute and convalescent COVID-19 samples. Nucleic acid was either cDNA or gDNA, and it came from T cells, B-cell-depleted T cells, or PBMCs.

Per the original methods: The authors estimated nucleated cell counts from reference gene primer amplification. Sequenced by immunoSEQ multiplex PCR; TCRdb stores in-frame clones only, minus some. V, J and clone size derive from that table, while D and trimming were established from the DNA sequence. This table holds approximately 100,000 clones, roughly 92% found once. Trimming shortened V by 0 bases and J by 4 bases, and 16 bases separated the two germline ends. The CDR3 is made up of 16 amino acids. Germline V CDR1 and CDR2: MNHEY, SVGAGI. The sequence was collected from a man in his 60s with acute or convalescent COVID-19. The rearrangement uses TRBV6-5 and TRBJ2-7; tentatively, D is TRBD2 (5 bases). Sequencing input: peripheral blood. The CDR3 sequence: CASSYSRTGFRYEQYF. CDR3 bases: TGTGCCAGCAGTTACTCTAGGACTGGTTTTCGGTACGAGCAGTACTTC.